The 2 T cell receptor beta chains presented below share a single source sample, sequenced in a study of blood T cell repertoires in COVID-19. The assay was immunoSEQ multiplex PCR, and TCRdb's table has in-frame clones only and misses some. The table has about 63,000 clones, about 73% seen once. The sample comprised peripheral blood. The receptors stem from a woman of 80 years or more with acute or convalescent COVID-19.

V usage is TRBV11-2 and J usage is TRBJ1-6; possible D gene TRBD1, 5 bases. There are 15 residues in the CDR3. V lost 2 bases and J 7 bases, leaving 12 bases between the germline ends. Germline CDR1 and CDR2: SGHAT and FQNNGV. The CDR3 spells CASSLQGGRNSPLHF. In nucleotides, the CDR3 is TGTGCCAGCAGCTTACAGGGAGGGCGGAATTCACCCCTCCACTTT.

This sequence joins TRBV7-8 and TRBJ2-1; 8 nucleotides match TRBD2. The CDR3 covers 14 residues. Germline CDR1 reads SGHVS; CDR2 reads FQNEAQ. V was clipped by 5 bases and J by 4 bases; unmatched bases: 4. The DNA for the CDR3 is TGTGCCAGCAGCCCCCGGGAGGGTTACAATGAGCAGTTCTTC. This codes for CASSPREGYNEQFF.